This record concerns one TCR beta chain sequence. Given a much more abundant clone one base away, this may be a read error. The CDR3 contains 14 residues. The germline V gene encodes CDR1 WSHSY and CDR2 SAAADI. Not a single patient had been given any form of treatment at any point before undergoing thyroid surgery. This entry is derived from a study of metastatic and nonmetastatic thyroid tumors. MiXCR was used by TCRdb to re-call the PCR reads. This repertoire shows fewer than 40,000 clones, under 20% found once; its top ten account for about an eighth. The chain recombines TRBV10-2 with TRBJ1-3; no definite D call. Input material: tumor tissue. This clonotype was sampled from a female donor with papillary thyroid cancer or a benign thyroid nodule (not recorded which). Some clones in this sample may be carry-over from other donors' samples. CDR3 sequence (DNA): TGCGCCAGCAGTGACGAGGGCCTCGGAAAAACCATATATTTT. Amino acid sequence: CASSDEGLGKTIYF.